These 19 T cell receptor beta chains originate from one sample sequenced in a study of post-analysis software for immune sequencing data. Findings and caveats of the study: When patients were compared with controls, roughly five TRBV segments were more frequent, TRBV5-6, TRBV5-1 and TRBV20-1 among them.

Unique-molecular-identifier-tagged TCR beta cDNA libraries were used. TCRdb reprocessed the PCR reads with MiXCR, giving one entry per CDR3 protein. Here the sample spans about 400,000 distinct CDR3 sequences, roughly 38% being singletons. These receptors have no identified antigens. The sequencing sample was made of blood. These receptors were obtained from a girl aged 10 to 17 with multiple sclerosis.

The rearrangement joins TRBV4-1 to TRBJ2-1; D ambiguous. The CDR3 loop spans 15 amino acids. Trimming took 4 bases from V and 6 from J, leaving 16 bases between them. Germline lookup yields CDR1 MGHRA and CDR2 YSYEKL. This chain's CDR3 is CASSPGWPLGNEQFF. In nucleotides, the CDR3 is TGCGCCAGCAGCCCCGGTTGGCCTTTGGGCAATGAGCAGTTCTTC.

The chain uses TRBV7-9 and TRBJ2-1; TRBD2 agrees at 9 bases. The CDR3 runs to 15 residues. V dropped 1 base and J dropped 6; count of bases not matched to a gene: 4. Germline values: CDR1 SEHNR, CDR2 FQNEAQ (reference sequence). CDR3 DNA sequence: TGTGCCAGCAGCTTAGGCGGGGGGGCGGGCAATGAGCAGTTCTTC. Protein: CASSLGGGAGNEQFF.

This clonotype was found once. The rearrangement joins TRBV5-1 to TRBJ2-5; D is possibly TRBD2 (5 bases). The CDR3 has 14 residues. Trimming took off 3 bases at V and 11 bases at J, with 20 bases between the two ends. Germline loops: CDR1 SGHRS, CDR2 YFSETQ. The CDR3 protein is CASSSHEGTYGQYF. The DNA of the CDR3 is TGCGCCAGCAGCTCGCATGAGGGTACCTACGGGCAGTACTTC.

In this sample, this clonotype turned up a few times. The chain carries TRBV7-3 and TRBJ2-7; TRBD2 matches at 11 bases. The CDR3 is 15 residues long. With V trimmed by 3 bases and J by 2 bases, 3 bases remained unmatched. Germline lookup yields CDR1 SGHTA and CDR2 FQGTGA. This CDR3 reads CASSFGTSGTYEQYF. CDR3 DNA: TGTGCCAGCAGCTTCGGGACTAGCGGAACCTACGAGCAGTACTTC.

The V call is TRBV6-5, the J call TRBJ2-1; D is unclear. This CDR3 is built from 15 residues. Trimming removed 6 bases from V and 0 bases from J, with 12 bases in between. Germline assignment: CDR1 MNHEY and CDR2 SVGAGI. The CDR3 nucleotides read TGTGCCAGCAGCTTAGCATGGAGCTCCTACAATGAGCAGTTCTTC. Its protein product is CASSLAWSSYNEQFF.

Regarding this clonotype: Its ends do not fully match the called genes, so a read error is possible. The chain recombines TRBV12-3 or TRBV12-4 with TRBJ1-1; 9 bases line up with TRBD1. The CDR3 loop spans 14 amino acids. CDR3 in amino acids: CASRRGTGNPEAFF. Written as DNA, the CDR3 is TGTGCCAGCAGACGTGGGACAGGGAACCCTGAAGCTTTCTTT.

The sample holds a few counts of this clonotype. The chain joins TRBV4-1 to TRBJ2-5; possible D gene TRBD2, 6 bases. This CDR3 is built from 16 residues. Between the trimmed V and J ends, which lost 1 base and 2 bases, there was a span of 14 bases. Germline V gives CDR1 MGHRA, CDR2 YSYEKL. The CDR3 spells CASSQALLAAQETQYF. The CDR3, as DNA: TGCGCCAGCAGCCAAGCTCTACTAGCTGCGCAAGAGACCCAGTACTTC.

As regards this clonotype: A much larger clone is a single base away; this may be a read error. This chain joins TRBV7-8 and TRBJ2-1, with D possibly being TRBD1 (5 bases). The germline V gene encodes CDR1 SGHVS and CDR2 FQNEAQ. Trimming removed 5 bases at V and 9 bases at J, with 14 bases between. The CDR3 runs 13 residues. The CDR3 region has the DNA TGTGCCAGCAGCCGACAGCAGAACAGTGAGCAGTTCTTC. It is translated as CASSRQQNSEQFF.

V gene TRBV7-3 combines with J gene TRBJ2-1; 7 nucleotides line up with TRBD2. Germline-derived CDR1 and CDR2 are SGHTA and FQGTGA. With 5 bases clipped from V and 7 bases from J, the junction kept 11 bases outside the gene matches. This CDR3 comprises 15 residues. The CDR3: CASSTSGGGGNEQFF. DNA for the CDR3: TGTGCCAGCAGCACCTCCGGCGGCGGGGGAAATGAGCAGTTCTTC.

The chain couples TRBV6-2 or TRBV6-3 to TRBJ1-6; 7 bases match TRBD1. The CDR3 sequence is 15 residues long. V was pared by 2 bases and J by 9 bases, with 7 bases of the junction left unmatched. CDR1 is MNHEY, CDR2 SVGEGT, per germline. CDR3 region: CASSYSDRESSPLHF. DNA of the CDR3: TGTGCCAGCAGTTACAGCGACAGGGAAAGTTCACCCCTCCACTTT.

J is TRBJ1-1 and V is TRBV4-1, with D perhaps TRBD1 (5 bases). CDR3 size: 12 residues. The V gene's germline CDR1 is MGHRA and CDR2 YSYEKL. Trimming removed 7 bases at V and 5 bases at J, with 11 bases between. The CDR3 is CASTREGTEAFF. CDR3 in DNA: TGCGCCAGCACCCGGGAGGGGACTGAAGCTTTCTTT.

The chain uses TRBV7-9 and TRBJ2-1; the match to TRBD1 covers 7 bases. The CDR3 sequence is 12 residues long. Germline trimming cut 11 bases from V and 7 bases from J; bases unmatched to any gene: 8. The germline CDR1 and CDR2 sequences are SEHNR and FQNEAQ (reference sequence). For the CDR3, the DNA is TGTGCCGGCAAGGGGGCGCGGAATGAGCAGTTCTTC. Translating it yields CAGKGARNEQFF.

This clonotype turned up a few times. The V call is TRBV3-1, the J call TRBJ1-1; 9 bases line up with TRBD1. V was pared by 1 base and J by 4 bases, with 7 bases of the junction left unmatched. Germline V gene sequence: CDR1 LGHDT, CDR2 YNNKEL (reference sequence). The CDR3 extends over 16 amino acids. CDR3 sequence: CASSQGGQGKGTEAFF. In DNA form, the CDR3 reads TGTGCCAGCAGCCAAGGTGGACAGGGGAAAGGCACTGAAGCTTTCTTT.

The V call is TRBV21-1, the J call TRBJ2-3. TRBV21-1 is deemed a pseudogene. This CDR3 has 14 residues. This CDR3 reads CARKGQAGTDTQYF. The CDR3 DNA follows: TGTGCCCGCAAAGGTCAGGCGGGCACAGATACGCAGTATTTT.

The chain has TRBV7-9 and TRBJ2-1, with a possible D match to TRBD1 (6 bases). CDR3 length: 17 residues. Trimming removed 3 bases from V and 7 bases from J, with 22 bases in between. CDR1 SEHNR and CDR2 FQNEAQ come from the germline V gene (reference sequence). This CDR3 reads CASSFEVQGNLGNEQFF. The CDR3 nucleotides read TGTGCCAGCAGCTTCGAAGTACAGGGCAACCTGGGGAATGAGCAGTTCTTC.

Ten or more counts support this clonotype. This chain links TRBV7-2 with TRBJ1-2, with 9 bases identical to TRBD1. V was clipped by 5 bases and J by 5 bases; unmatched bases: 9. The CDR3 has 15 residues. CDR1 is SGHTA and CDR2 is FQGNSA in the germline V gene. The CDR3 DNA reads as TGTGCCAGCAGCCCAACAGCCGGACAGGGGTATGGCTACACCTTC. Protein: CASSPTAGQGYGYTF.

This clonotype was recorded a few times. The chain uses TRBV12-3 or TRBV12-4 and TRBJ2-3; D remains ambiguous. This CDR3 contains 12 residues. V shed 5 bases and J shed 4 bases, with 7 bases lying between them. CDR3 sequence (DNA): TGTGCCAGCAGTGAGGTGGCAGATACGCAGTATTTT. The encoded protein is CASSEVADTQYF.

The V and J genes are TRBV7-3 and TRBJ2-7, with D perhaps matching TRBD2 (5 bases). The CDR3 has 14 residues. V shed 5 bases and J shed 3 bases, with 14 bases lying between them. Per the germline V gene, CDR1 is SGHTA and CDR2 is FQGTGA. The CDR3 spells CASSPALEDYEQYF. The CDR3 DNA reads TGTGCCAGCAGCCCTGCACTAGAGGACTACGAGCAGTACTTC.

This clonotype was counted only a few times. The CDR3 DNA sequence: TGTGCCAGCAGTTTATCCCCCCCAGCCTCGAGCTCCTACGAGCAGTACTTC. Protein sequence: CASSLSPPASSSYEQYF. V and J are TRBV27 and TRBJ2-7; D unclear. V was cut by 0 bases and J by 0 bases, with 15 bases left in between. The CDR3 spans 17 residues. Germline lookup yields CDR1 MNHEY and CDR2 SMNVEV (reference sequence).